The present TCR beta chain was sequenced within a study of T cells in Graves' hyperthyroidism and ophthalmopathy. Study findings and constraints: Researchers found most expanded thyroid clonotypes above 0.001 in blood as well.

Trimming took 6 bases from V and 1 from J, leaving 9 bases between them. The CDR3 extends over 12 amino acids. Germline V lookup: CDR1 DFQATT, CDR2 SNEGSKA (reference sequence). This clonotype was seen repeatedly, ten times or more. Its antigen is not identified. RNA transcripts provided the source from which TCR beta CDR3 regions were amplified. An initial round of RT-PCR targeting the TCR CDR3 relied on the HTBI primer set. MiXCR, run by TCRdb on the multiplex PCR reads, gives a single entry per CDR3 protein. The table has 300,000 to 500,000 distinct CDR3 sequences, more than 12% seen once. The J gene is TRBJ2-5, the V gene TRBV20-1, with D possibly matching TRBD2 (6 bases). The sequence was obtained from a man aged 45-60 years with Graves' ophthalmopathy. Sequencing input: blood. The CDR3: CSAEGIQETQYF. CDR3 bases: TGCAGTGCGGAGGGGATCCAAGAGACCCAGTACTTC.